The entry that follows covers one T cell receptor beta chain sequence. The data are from a study of T cells in Graves' hyperthyroidism and ophthalmopathy. Germline loops: CDR1 SQVTM, CDR2 ANQGSEA. With 0 bases removed from V and 4 bases from J, the gap between germline ends came to 12 bases. The CDR3 is 14 residues long. Amplified TCR beta CDR3 regions derived from RNA transcripts. HTBI primers were used for first-round RT-PCR of the TCR CDR3. TCRdb ran MiXCR on the multiplex PCR reads and lists one entry per CDR3 protein. The table has about 520,000 distinct CDR3 sequences, around 22% seen once. The receptor's source is a woman aged 25-40 years with Graves' ophthalmopathy. The chain carries TRBV29-1 and TRBJ1-2, with D unclear. Material: blood. The CDR3 DNA is TGCAGCGTTGAAGATATGGCAGTCATCTATGGCTACACCTTC. Amino acids: CSVEDMAVIYGYTF.